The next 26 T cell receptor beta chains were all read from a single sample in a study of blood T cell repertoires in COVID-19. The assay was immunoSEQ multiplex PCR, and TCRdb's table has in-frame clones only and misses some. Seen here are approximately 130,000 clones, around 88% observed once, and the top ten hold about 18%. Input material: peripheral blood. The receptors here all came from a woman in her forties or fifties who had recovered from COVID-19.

In DNA, the CDR3 is TGTGCCAGCAGCTTGGGGGGCAGGGCGAACACTGAAGCTTTCTTT. Amino acid sequence: CASSLGGRANTEAFF. The V and J genes are TRBV5-4 and TRBJ1-1; maybe TRBD1 (5 bases). Germline V CDR1 and CDR2: SGHNT, YYREEE (reference sequence). The CDR3 runs to 15 residues. Trimming removed 0 bases from V and 1 base from J, with 10 bases in between.

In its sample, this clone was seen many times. In DNA form, the CDR3 reads TGTGCCTGGAGTCCTGGACAACAGGGCTGGCCCCAGCATTTT. Protein sequence: CAWSPGQQGWPQHF. The genes are TRBV30 and TRBJ1-5; D may be TRBD1 (6 bases). The germline V and J ends were trimmed by 2 bases and 9 bases, with 17 bases remaining between them. CDR1 is GTSNPN, CDR2 SVGIG, per germline (reference sequence). This CDR3 contains 14 residues.

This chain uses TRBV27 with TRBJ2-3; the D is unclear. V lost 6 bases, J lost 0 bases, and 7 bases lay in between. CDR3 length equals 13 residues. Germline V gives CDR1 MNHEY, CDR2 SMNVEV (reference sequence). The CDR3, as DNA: TGTGCCAGCAGCTATAGAAGCACAGATACGCAGTATTTT. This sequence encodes CASSYRSTDTQYF.

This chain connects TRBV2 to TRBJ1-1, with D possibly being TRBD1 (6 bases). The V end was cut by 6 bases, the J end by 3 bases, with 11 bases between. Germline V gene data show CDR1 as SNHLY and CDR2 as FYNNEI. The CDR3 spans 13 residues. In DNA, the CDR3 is TGTGCCAGCAGATTAGACAGGTACACTGAAGCTTTCTTT. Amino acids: CASRLDRYTEAFF.

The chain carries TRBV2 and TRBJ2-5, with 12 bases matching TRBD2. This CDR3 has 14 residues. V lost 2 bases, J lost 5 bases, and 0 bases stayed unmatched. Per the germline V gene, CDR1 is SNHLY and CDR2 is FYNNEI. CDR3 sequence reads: CASSETSGRETQYF. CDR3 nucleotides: TGTGCCAGCAGTGAAACTAGCGGGAGGGAGACCCAGTACTTC.

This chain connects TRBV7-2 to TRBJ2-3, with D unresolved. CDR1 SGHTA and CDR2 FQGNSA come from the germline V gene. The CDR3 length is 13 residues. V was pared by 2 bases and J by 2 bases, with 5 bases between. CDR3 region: CASSLTITDTQYF. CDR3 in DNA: TGTGCCAGCAGCTTAACTATCACAGATACGCAGTATTTT.

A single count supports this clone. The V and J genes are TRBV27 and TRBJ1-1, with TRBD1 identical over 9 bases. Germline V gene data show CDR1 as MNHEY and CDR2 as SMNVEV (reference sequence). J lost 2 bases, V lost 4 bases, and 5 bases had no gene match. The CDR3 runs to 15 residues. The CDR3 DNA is TGTGCCAGCAGTTCAAGGGACAGGGCAAACACTGAAGCTTTCTTT. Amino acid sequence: CASSSRDRANTEAFF.

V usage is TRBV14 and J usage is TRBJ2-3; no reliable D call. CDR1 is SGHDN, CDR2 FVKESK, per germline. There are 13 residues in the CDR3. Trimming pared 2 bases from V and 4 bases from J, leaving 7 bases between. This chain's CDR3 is CASSQQTPDTQYF. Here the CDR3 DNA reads TGTGCCAGCAGCCAACAGACTCCAGATACGCAGTATTTT.

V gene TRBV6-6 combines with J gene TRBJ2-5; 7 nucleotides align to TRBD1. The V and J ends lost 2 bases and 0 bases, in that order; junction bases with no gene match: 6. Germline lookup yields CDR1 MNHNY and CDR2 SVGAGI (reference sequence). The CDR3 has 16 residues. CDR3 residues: CASSYGYRGYQETQYF. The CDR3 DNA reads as TGTGCCAGCAGTTACGGCTACAGGGGATACCAAGAGACCCAGTACTTC.

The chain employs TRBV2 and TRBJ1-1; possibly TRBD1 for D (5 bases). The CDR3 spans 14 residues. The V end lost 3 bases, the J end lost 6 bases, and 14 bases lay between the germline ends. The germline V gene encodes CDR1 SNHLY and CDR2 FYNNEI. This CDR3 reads CASSERREGPEAFF. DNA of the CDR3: TGTGCCAGCAGTGAGCGACGGGAGGGGCCTGAAGCTTTCTTT. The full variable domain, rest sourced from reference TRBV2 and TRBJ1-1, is EPEVTQTPSHQVTQMGQEVILRCVPISNHLYFYWYRQILGQKVEFLVSFYNNEISEKSEIFDDQFSVERPDGSNFTLKIRSTKLEDSAMYFCASSERREGPEAFFGQGTRLTVV.

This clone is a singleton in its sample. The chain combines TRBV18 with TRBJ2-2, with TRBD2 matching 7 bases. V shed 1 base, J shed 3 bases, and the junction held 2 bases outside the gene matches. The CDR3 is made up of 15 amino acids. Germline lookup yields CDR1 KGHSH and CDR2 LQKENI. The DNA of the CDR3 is TGTGCCAGCTCACCACAGGGAGGGGACACCGGGGAGCTGTTTTTT. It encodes CASSPQGGDTGELFF. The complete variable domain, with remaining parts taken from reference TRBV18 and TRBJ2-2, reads NAGVMQNPRHLVRRRGQEARLRCSPMKGHSHVYWYRQLPEEGLKFMVYLQKENIIDESGMPKERFSAEFPKEGPSILRIQQVVRGDSAAYFCASSPQGGDTGELFFGEGSRLTVL.

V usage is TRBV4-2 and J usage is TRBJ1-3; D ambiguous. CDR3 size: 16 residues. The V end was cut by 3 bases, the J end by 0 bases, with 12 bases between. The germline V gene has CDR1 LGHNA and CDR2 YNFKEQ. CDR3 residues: CASSQFLGLSGNTIYF. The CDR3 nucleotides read TGTGCCAGCAGCCAGTTTCTGGGCCTCTCTGGAAACACCATATATTTT.

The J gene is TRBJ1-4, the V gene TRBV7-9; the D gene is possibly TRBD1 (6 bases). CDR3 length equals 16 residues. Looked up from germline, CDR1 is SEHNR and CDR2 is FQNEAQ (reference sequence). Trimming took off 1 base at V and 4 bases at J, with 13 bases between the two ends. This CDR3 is CASSLDRDNYNEKLFF. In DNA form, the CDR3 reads TGTGCCAGCAGCTTAGACCGGGACAACTATAATGAAAAACTGTTTTTT.

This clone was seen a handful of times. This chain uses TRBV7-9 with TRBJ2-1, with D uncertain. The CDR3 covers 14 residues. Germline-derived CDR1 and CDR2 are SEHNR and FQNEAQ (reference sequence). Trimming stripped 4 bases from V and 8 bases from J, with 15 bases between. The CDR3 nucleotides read TGTGCCAGCAGCTATTCCCTTAGCCGCGATGAGCAGTTCTTC. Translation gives CASSYSLSRDEQFF.

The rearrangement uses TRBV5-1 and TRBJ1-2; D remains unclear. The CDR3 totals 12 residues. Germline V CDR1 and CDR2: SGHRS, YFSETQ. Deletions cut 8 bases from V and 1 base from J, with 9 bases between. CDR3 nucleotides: TGCGCCAGTAGGGAGGATAACTATGGCTACACCTTC. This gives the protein CASREDNYGYTF.

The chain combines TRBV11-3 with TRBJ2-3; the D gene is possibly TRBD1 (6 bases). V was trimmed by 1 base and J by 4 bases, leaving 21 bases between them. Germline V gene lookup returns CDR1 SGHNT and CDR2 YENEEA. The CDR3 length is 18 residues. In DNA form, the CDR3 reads TGTGCCAGCAGCTTAGGGGGGCCCTTATCTCCGTGGTCAGATACGCAGTATTTT. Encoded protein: CASSLGGPLSPWSDTQYF.

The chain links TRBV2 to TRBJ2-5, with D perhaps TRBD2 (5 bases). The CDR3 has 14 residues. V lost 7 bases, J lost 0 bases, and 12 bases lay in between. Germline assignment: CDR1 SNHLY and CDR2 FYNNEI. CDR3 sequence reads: CASNGGTYQETQYF. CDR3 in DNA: TGTGCCAGCAACGGAGGCACCTACCAAGAGACCCAGTACTTC.

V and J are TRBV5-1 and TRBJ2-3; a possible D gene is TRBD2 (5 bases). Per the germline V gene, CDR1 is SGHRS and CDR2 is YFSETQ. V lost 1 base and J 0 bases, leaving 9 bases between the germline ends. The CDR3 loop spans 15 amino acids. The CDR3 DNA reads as TGCGCCAGCAGCTTGAGAGGGATTAGCACAGATACGCAGTATTTT. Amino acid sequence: CASSLRGISTDTQYF.

In DNA, the CDR3 is TGCAGTGCTAGTTATAGCAATCAGCCCCAGCATTTT. The encoded protein is CSASYSNQPQHF. J is TRBJ1-5 and V is TRBV20-1; D is undetermined. The germline V and J ends were trimmed by 3 bases and 0 bases, with 3 bases remaining between them. Germline values: CDR1 DFQATT, CDR2 SNEGSKA (reference sequence). CDR3 length equals 12 residues.

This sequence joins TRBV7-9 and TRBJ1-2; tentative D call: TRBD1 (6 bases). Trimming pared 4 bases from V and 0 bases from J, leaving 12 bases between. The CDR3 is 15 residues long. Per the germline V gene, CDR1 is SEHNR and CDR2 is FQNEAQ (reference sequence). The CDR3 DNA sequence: TGTGCCAGCAGCTCGTTACAGGGAGCTAACTATGGCTACACCTTC. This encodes CASSSLQGANYGYTF. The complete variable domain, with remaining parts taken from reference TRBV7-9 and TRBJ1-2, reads DTGVSQNPRHKITKRGQNVTFRCDPISEHNRLYWYRQTLGQGPEFLTYFQNEAQLEKSRLLSDRFSAERPKGSFSTLEIQRTEQGDSAMYLCASSSLQGANYGYTFGSGTRLTVV.

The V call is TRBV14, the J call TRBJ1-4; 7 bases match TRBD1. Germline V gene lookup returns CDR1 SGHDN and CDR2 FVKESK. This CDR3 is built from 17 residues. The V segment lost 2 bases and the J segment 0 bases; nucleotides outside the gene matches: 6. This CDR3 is CASSQTQGIPTNEKLFF. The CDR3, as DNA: TGTGCCAGCAGCCAAACACAGGGGATTCCAACTAATGAAAAACTGTTTTTT.

The CDR3 reads CASSLSIAGGLSTDTQYF. The CDR3 nucleotides are TGTGCCAGCTCACTCTCGATAGCGGGGGGGCTGAGCACAGATACGCAGTATTTT. This sequence joins TRBV18 and TRBJ2-3; 11 bases are a match to TRBD2. The junction had 9 bases not matched to a gene; V was cut back by 4 bases and J by 0 bases. The CDR3 has 18 amino acids. Per germline, CDR1 KGHSH and CDR2 LQKENI.

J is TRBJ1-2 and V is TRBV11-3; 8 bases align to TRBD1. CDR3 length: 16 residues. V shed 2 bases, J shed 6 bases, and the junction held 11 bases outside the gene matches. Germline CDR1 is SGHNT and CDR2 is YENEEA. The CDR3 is CASSLMWTGRINGYTF. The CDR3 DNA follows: TGTGCCAGCAGCTTAATGTGGACAGGGAGGATCAATGGCTACACCTTC.

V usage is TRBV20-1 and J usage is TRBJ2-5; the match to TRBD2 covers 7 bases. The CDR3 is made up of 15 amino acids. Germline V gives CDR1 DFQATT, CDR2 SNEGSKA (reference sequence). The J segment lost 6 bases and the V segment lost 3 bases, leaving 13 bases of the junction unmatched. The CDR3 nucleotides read TGCAGTGCTAGTAGGACTAGAGGTTTTTCACAGACCCAGTACTTC. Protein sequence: CSASRTRGFSQTQYF.

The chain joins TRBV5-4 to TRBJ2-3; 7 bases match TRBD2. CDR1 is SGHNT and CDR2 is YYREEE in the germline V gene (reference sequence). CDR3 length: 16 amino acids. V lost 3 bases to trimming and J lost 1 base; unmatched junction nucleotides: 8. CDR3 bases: TGTGCCAGCAGCTCTACGCGCGGGAGTGGCACAGATACGCAGTATTTT. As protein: CASSSTRGSGTDTQYF.

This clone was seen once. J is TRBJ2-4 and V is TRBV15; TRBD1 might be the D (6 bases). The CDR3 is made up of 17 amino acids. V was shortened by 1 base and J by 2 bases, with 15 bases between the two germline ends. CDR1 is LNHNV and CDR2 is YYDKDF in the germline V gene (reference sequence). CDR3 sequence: CATSRGGEGGSKNIQYF. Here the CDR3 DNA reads TGTGCCACCAGCAGAGGAGGGGAAGGGGGTTCCAAAAACATTCAGTACTTC. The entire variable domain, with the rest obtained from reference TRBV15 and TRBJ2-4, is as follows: DAMVIQNPRYQVTQFGKPVTLSCSQTLNHNVMYWYQQKSSQAPKLLFHYYDKDFNNEADTPDNFQSRRPNTSFCFLDIRSPGLGDTAMYLCATSRGGEGGSKNIQYFGAGTRLSVL.